Listed below are T cell receptor beta chains from one sample, sequenced in a study of blood T cell repertoires in COVID-19. TCRdb's table, derived via immunoSEQ multiplex PCR, lists solely in-frame clones and lacks some. The top ten clones hold approximately 1% of a sample with a few hundred thousand clones, roughly nine tenths of them seen once. Sample: PBMCs or T cells enriched from blood (not recorded which). Source of these receptors: a man in his late teens or twenties who had recovered from COVID-19. Each CDR3 is given with its conserved first and last residue. The D gene is left open where the match is weak. Clone size, where shown, is once, few, many, or a class for clones that have expanded.

TRBV11-3	NA	NA	TRBJ2-1	TGTGCCAGCAGCTTTGACAGCCTGGGGGGCAATGAGCAGTTCTTC	CASSFDSLGGNEQFF
TRBV19	NA	NA	TRBJ2-7	TGTGCCAGTAGTATTCAGGGGACTACCTACGAGCAGTACTTC	CASSIQGTTYEQYF
TRBV27	TRBD1	NA	TRBJ2-2	TGTGCCAGCAGAAAGGGACAGGAGACCGGGGAGCTGTTTTTT	CASRKGQETGELFF
TRBV11-2	TRBD1	once	TRBJ2-7	TGTGCCAGCAGCTTAAGTGGGACAGGGAATACCTACGAGCAGTACTTC	CASSLSGTGNTYEQYF
TRBV11-2	TRBD1	NA	TRBJ1-2	TGTGCCAGCAGCCCAGGGGGTAACTATGGCTACACCTTC	CASSPGGNYGYTF
TRBV7-9	NA	NA	TRBJ1-3	TGTGCCAGCAGCACTTCGAGTCATCCTGGAAACACCATATATTTT	CASSTSSHPGNTIYF
TRBV28	TRBD1	NA	TRBJ1-5	TGTGCCAGCAGTTTGCCCGGGACAGGGCCCAATCAGCCCCAGCATTTT	CASSLPGTGPNQPQHF
TRBV5-1	TRBD1	NA	TRBJ1-2	TGCGCCAGCAGCTTAGCGGGACAGGGTTCCTATGGCTACACCTTC	CASSLAGQGSYGYTF
TRBV2	NA	NA	TRBJ1-2	TGTGCCAGCCCCGGGGGGTACTATGGCTACACCTTC	CASPGGYYGYTF
TRBV7-2	NA	NA	TRBJ2-5	TGTGCCAGCAGCTTAAGGGCGCTAGCGGAGACCCAGTACTTC	CASSLRALAETQYF
TRBV30	NA	NA	TRBJ2-5	TGTGCCTGGAGTGCCCCCGTGGGCAGGGCCCAGACCCAGTACTTC	CAWSAPVGRAQTQYF
TRBV29-1	NA	few	TRBJ1-2	TGCAGCGTTGAAATAGCAGGGCAATTGGACGGCTACACCTTC	CSVEIAGQLDGYTF
TRBV7-4	NA	NA	TRBJ2-5	TGTGCCAGCAGCTCTAGCTGTTTGGAGACCCAGTACTTC	CASSSSCLETQYF
TRBV7-9	NA	NA	TRBJ1-1	TGTGCCAGCAGCAAAGGGCGGGTCCCCACTGAAGCTTTCTTT	CASSKGRVPTEAFF
TRBV19	NA	NA	TRBJ2-2	TGTGCCAGTAGTATAGCTCGGCAGGGAAACACCGGGGAGCTGTTTTTT	CASSIARQGNTGELFF
TRBV27	TRBD1	NA	TRBJ1-6	TGTGCCAGCAGGCCACGGACAGGTTGGGATTCACCCCTCCACTTT	CASRPRTGWDSPLHF
TRBV7-9	NA	NA	TRBJ1-4	TGTGCCAGCAGCCTTTTACCACAGGGCGTGGGGGAAAAACTGTTTTTT	CASSLLPQGVGEKLFF
TRBV4-2	TRBD1	NA	TRBJ1-4	TGTGCCAGCAGCCAAGCGGGACAGATTAATGAAAAACTGTTTTTT	CASSQAGQINEKLFF
TRBV9	NA	NA	TRBJ2-3	TGTGCCAGCAGCGTAGAAGGGGCTAGCGCACGCACAGATACGCAGTATTTT	CASSVEGASARTDTQYF
TRBV7-6	NA	NA	TRBJ2-2	TGTGCCAGCAGCTTAGCCCCCCGGACCGGGGAGCTGTTTTTT	CASSLAPRTGELFF
TRBV7-8	NA	NA	TRBJ1-1	TGTGCCAGCAGCTTAGAGGGGTGGAACACTGAAGCTTTCTTT	CASSLEGWNTEAFF
TRBV29-1	TRBD1	NA	TRBJ1-4	TGCAGCGTTGAAGAGACGGGACAGGGTGGGGAAAAACTGTTTTTT	CSVEETGQGGEKLFF
TRBV18	TRBD1	NA	TRBJ2-7	TGTGCCAGCTCAAGGGACAGGGTCCACGAGCAGTACTTC	CASSRDRVHEQYF
TRBV9	NA	NA	TRBJ1-5	TGTGCCAGCAGCGGATCCAGGGAATATCAGCCCCAGCATTTT	CASSGSREYQPQHF
TRBV7-2	TRBD1	NA	TRBJ1-2	TGTGCCAGCAGCTTAGCGACAGGGGCTACTAACTATGGCTACACCTTC	CASSLATGATNYGYTF
TRBV7-2	NA	NA	TRBJ2-7	TGTGCCAGCAGCTTAGAATTTAGTCAGGGGAATTTTGGGTTCTACGAGCAGTACTTC	CASSLEFSQGNFGFYEQYF
TRBV7-3	NA	NA	TRBJ2-3	TGTGCCAGCAGCCGGCAAGGGGGCACAGATACGCAGTATTTT	CASSRQGGTDTQYF
TRBV7-8	TRBD1	NA	TRBJ1-4	TGTGCCAGCAGCCTCCCCGGGACAGAGAATGAAAAACTGTTTTTT	CASSLPGTENEKLFF
TRBV2	NA	NA	TRBJ2-5	TGTGCCAGCATACAGGGCGCAGAGACCCAGTACTTC	CASIQGAETQYF
TRBV14	NA	NA	TRBJ2-2	TGTGCCAGCAGTCCCACAGGTTACACCGGGGAGCTGTTTTTT	CASSPTGYTGELFF
TRBV4-3	TRBD2	NA	TRBJ2-7	TGCGCCAGCAGCCAAGGGGGACTAGCGAAGCAGTACTTC	CASSQGGLAKQYF
TRBV4-2	NA	NA	TRBJ1-2	TGTGCCAGCAGCCAAGAAATTTGGGGAGGGGCGAACGATGGCTACACCTTC	CASSQEIWGGANDGYTF
TRBV7-9	TRBD1	NA	TRBJ1-2	TGTGCCAGCAGTCAAGACAGGGGGCGCGAGTTTGGCTACACCTTC	CASSQDRGREFGYTF